This T cell receptor beta chain is from a study of OX40 agonist ivuxolimab in advanced cancers. Study conclusions and caveats: The study observed clonal expansion of CD4+ and CD8+ blood T cells by week 6 at 0.1 to 3.0 mg/kg.

Concerning this clone itself: What it recognizes is unknown.

This CDR3 is 16 amino acids long. V lost 3 bases to trimming and J lost 2 bases; unmatched junction nucleotides: 6. CDR1 SGHDT and CDR2 YYEEEE come from the germline V gene. Profiling relied on immunoSEQ multiplex PCR, and the TCRdb table lists in-frame clones only, not all of them. The data show just over 40,000 clones, approximately 81% seen once. V usage is TRBV5-6 and J usage is TRBJ2-3; 10 nucleotides agree with TRBD1. Sequenced here: CD4+ or CD8+ T cells sorted from blood, sampled in a trial of the OX40 agonist ivuxolimab. This TCR was sampled from an adult with an advanced solid tumor such as melanoma, head and neck, liver or kidney cancer. The CDR3 sequence is CASSSGQGGPTDTQYF. CDR3 DNA sequence: TGTGCCAGCAGCTCCGGACAGGGGGGACCCACAGATACGCAGTATTTT.